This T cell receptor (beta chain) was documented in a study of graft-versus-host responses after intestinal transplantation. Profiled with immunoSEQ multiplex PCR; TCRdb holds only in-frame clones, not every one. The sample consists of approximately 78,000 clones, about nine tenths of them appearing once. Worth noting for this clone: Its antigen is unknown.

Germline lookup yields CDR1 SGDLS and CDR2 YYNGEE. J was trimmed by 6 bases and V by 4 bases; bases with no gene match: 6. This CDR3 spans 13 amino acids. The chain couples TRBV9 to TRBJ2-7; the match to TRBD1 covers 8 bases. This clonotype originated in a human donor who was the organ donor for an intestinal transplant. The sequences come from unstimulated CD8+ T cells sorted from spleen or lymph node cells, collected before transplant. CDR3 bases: TGTGCCAGCAGCTCCGGACAGGGCGTCGAGCAGTACTTC. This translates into CASSSGQGVEQYF.